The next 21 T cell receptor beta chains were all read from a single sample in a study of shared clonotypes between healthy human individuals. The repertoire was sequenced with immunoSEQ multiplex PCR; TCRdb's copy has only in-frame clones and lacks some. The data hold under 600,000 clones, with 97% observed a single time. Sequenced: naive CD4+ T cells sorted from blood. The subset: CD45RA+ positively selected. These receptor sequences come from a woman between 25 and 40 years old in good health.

CDR3 sequence: CASSFRTGKYEQYF. The CDR3 region has the DNA TGTGCCAGCAGTTTCCGTACTGGAAAATACGAGCAGTACTTC. This sequence joins TRBV28 and TRBJ2-7; D unresolved. Per germline, CDR1 MDHEN and CDR2 SYDVKM. This CDR3 is 14 amino acids long. The ends were cut back, 3 bases at V and 4 bases at J, with 13 bases in the middle. The full variable domain, rest sourced from reference TRBV28 and TRBJ2-7, is DVKVTQSSRYLVKRTGEKVFLECVQDMDHENMFWYRQDPGLGLRLIYFSYDVKMKEKGDIPEGYSVSREKKERFSLILESASTNQTSMYLCASSFRTGKYEQYFGPGTRLTVT.

Here the CDR3 DNA reads TGCAGCGTTGTGTTTTCCCATGGGGTTTTTGGCTACACCTTC. Translating it yields CSVVFSHGVFGYTF. The rearrangement links TRBV29-1 to TRBJ1-2; D remains ambiguous. Germline-derived CDR1 and CDR2 are SQVTM and ANQGSEA. V shed 4 bases and J shed 7 bases, with 19 bases lying between them. The CDR3 runs 14 residues. Full variable domain (missing parts from reference TRBV29-1 and TRBJ1-2): SAVISQKPSRDICQRGTSLTIQCQVDSQVTMMFWYRQQPGQSLTLIATANQGSEATYESGFVIDKFPISRPNLTFSTLTVSNMSPEDSSIYLCSVVFSHGVFGYTFGSGTRLTVV.

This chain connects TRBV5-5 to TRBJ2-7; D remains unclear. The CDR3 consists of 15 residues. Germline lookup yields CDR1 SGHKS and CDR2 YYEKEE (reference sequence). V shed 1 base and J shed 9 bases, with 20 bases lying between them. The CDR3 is CASSLLLATPEGQYF. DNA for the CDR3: TGTGCCAGCAGCTTGTTACTGGCTACACCTGAAGGGCAGTACTTC.

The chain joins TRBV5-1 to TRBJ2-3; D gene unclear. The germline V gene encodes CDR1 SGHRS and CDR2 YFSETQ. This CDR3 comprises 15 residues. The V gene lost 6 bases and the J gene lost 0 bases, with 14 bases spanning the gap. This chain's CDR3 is CASKSGGTSTDTQYF. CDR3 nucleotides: TGCGCCAGCAAGAGTGGTGGAACTAGCACAGATACGCAGTATTTT.

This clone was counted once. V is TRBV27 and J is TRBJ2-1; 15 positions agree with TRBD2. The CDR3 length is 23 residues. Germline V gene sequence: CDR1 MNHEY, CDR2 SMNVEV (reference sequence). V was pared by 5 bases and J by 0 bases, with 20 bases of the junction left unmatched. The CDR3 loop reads CASSAGTSGGFPTPLSSYNEQFF. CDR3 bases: TGTGCCAGCAGTGCCGGGACTAGCGGGGGGTTCCCCACCCCCCTGAGCTCCTACAATGAGCAGTTCTTC.

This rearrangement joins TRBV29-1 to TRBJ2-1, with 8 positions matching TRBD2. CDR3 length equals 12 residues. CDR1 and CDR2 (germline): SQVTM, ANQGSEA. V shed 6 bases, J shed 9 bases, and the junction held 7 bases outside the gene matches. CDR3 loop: CSVGSSGSEQFF. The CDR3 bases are TGCAGCGTGGGTTCTAGCGGGTCTGAGCAGTTCTTC.

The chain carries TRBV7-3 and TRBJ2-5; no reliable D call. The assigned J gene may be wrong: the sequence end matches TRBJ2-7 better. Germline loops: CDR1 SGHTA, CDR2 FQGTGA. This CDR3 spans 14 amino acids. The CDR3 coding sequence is TGTGCCAGCAGCTCCGCAGGAGACCCCTACGAGCAGTACTTC. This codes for CASSSAGDPYEQYF.

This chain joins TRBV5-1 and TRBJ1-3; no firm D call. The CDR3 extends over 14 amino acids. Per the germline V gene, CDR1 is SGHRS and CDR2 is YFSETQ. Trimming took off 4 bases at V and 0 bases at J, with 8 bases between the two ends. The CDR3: CASSPADSGNTIYF. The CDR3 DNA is TGCGCCAGCAGCCCGGCCGACTCTGGAAACACCATATATTTT.

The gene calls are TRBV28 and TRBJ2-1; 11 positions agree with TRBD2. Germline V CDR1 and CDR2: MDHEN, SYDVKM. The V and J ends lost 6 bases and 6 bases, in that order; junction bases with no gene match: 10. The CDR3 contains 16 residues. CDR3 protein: CASSPLAGGVGNEQFF. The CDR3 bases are TGTGCCAGCAGCCCTCTAGCGGGAGGTGTAGGCAATGAGCAGTTCTTC.

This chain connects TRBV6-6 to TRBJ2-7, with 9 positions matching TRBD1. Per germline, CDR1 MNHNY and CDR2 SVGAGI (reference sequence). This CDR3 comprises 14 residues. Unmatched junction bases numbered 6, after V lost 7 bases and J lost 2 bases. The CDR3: CASTPGTGTYEQYF. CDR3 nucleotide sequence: TGTGCCAGCACCCCCGGGACAGGGACCTACGAGCAGTACTTC.

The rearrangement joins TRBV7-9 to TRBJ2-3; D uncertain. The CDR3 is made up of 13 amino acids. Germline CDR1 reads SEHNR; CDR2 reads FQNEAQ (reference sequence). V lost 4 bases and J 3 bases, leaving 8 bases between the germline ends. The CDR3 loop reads CASSSRNTDTQYF. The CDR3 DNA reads TGTGCCAGCAGCTCCCGGAATACAGATACGCAGTATTTT.

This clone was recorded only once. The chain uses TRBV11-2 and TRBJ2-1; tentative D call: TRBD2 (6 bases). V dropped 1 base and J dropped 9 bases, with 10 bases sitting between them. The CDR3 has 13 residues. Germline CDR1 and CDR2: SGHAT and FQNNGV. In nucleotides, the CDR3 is TGTGCCAGCAGCTTAGGGCTAGCGAGTGAGCAGTTCTTC. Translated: CASSLGLASEQFF.

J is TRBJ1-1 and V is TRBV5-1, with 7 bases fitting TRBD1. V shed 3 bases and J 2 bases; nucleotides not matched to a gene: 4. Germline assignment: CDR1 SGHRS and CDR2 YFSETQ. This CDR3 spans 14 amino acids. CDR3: CASSSGQANTEAFF. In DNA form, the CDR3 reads TGCGCCAGCAGCTCCGGACAGGCTAACACTGAAGCTTTCTTT.

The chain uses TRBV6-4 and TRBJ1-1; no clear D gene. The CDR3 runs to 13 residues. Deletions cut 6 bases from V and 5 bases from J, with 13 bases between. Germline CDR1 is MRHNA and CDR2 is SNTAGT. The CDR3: CASSRGRETEAFF. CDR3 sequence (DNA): TGTGCCAGCAGCAGAGGTAGGGAAACTGAAGCTTTCTTT.

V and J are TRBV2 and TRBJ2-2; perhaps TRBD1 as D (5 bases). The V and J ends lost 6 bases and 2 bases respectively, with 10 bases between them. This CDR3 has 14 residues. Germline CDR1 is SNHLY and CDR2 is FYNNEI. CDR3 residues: CASRTQGNTGELFF. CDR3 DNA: TGTGCCAGCAGAACCCAGGGCAACACCGGGGAGCTGTTTTTT.

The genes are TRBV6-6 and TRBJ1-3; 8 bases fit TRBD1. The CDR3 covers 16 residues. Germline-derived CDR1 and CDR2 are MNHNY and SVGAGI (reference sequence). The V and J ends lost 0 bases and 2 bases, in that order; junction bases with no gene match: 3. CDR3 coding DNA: TGTGCCAGCAGTTACTCGACAGGGGCTACTGGAAACACCATATATTTT. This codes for CASSYSTGATGNTIYF.

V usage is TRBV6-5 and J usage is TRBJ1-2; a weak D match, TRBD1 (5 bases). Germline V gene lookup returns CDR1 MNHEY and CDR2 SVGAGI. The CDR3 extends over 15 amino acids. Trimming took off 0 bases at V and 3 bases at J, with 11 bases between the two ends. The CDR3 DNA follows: TGTGCCAGCAGTTACTCGAGCAGGGTGGACTATGGCTACACCTTC. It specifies CASSYSSRVDYGYTF.

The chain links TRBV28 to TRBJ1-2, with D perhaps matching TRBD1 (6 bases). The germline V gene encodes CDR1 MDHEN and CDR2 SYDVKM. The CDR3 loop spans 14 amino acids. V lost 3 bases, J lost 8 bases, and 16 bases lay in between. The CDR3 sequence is CASSFSGGHRGYTF. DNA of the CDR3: TGTGCCAGCAGTTTCTCCGGGGGGCATCGGGGCTACACCTTC.

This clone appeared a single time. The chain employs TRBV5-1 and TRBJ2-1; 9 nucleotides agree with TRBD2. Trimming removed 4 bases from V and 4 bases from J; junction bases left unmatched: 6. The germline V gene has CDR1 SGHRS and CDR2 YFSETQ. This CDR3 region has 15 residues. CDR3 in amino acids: CASSQGTSSYNEQFF. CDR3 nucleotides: TGCGCCAGCAGCCAGGGGACTAGCAGTTACAATGAGCAGTTCTTC.

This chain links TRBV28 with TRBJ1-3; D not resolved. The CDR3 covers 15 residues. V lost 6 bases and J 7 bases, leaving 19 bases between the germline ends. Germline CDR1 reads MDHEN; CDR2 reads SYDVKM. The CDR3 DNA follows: TGTGCCAGCAGCCACAGTTCAGTCGGGCGTAACACCATATATTTT. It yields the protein CASSHSSVGRNTIYF.

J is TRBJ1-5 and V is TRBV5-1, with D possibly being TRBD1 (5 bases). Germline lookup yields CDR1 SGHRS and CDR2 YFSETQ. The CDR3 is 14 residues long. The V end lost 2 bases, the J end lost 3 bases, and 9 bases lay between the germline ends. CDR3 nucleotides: TGCGCCAGCAGCTTCGACAGTCACAATCAGCCCCAGCATTTT. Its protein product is CASSFDSHNQPQHF. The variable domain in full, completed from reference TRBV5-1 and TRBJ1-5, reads KAGVTQTPRYLIKTRGQQVTLSCSPISGHRSVSWYQQTPGQGLQFLFEYFSETQRNKGNFPGRFSGRQFSNSRSEMNVSTLELGDSALYLCASSFDSHNQPQHFGDGTRLSIL.